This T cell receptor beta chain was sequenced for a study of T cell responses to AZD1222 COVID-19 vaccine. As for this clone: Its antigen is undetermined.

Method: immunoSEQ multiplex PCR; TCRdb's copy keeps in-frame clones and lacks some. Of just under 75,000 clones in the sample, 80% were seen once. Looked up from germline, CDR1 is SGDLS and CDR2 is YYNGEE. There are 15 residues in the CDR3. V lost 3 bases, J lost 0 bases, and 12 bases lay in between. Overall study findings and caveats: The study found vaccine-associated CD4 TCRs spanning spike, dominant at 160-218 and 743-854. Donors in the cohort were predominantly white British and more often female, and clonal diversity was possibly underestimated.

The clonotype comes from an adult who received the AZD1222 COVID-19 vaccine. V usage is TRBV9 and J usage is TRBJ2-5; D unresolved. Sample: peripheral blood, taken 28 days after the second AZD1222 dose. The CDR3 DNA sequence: TGTGCCAGCAGCGACCCAACAGATTACCAAGAGACCCAGTACTTC. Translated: CASSDPTDYQETQYF.